The rows below give T cell receptor beta chains drawn from one sample of a study of T cell responses to AZD1222 COVID-19 vaccine. The data were produced by immunoSEQ multiplex PCR, yet TCRdb's version contains in-frame clones alone and is incomplete. Here the sample spans 120,000 or so clones, around 84% being singletons. This specimen was peripheral blood, taken on day 0 of AZD1222 vaccination. These receptors all come from an adult in good health. Each CDR3 is given with its conserved first and last residue. A D gene is named only where the DNA matches it firmly. Size values are once, few and many counts, or a class for expanded clones, and some rows have none.

>TRBD1|NA|TRBJ1-2|15|TRBV19
TGTGCCAGTAGTATTGGACAGGGAGGCCCTTCGGGCTACACCTTC
CASSIGQGGPSGYTF
>TRBD2|NA|TRBJ2-5|17|TRBV7-9
TGTGCCAGCAGCCCCAGGACTAGCGGGTACTACGTAGAGACCCAGTACTTC
CASSPRTSGYYVETQYF
>TRBD1|NA|TRBJ2-7|16|TRBV24-1
TGTGCCACCAGTGATTCACGGGACAGTCCGACCTACGAGCAGTACTTC
CATSDSRDSPTYEQYF
>NA|once|TRBJ2-3|14|TRBV7-2
TGTGCCAGCAGCTTAGTATCCGGGGCTGATACGCAGTATTTT
CASSLVSGADTQYF
>NA|NA|TRBJ2-3|15|TRBV28
TGTGCCAGCAGTCCCTCGAGGTGGCACACAGATACGCAGTATTTT
CASSPSRWHTDTQYF
>NA|NA|TRBJ1-6|12|TRBV18
TGTGCCAGCTTAGGGGATAATTCACCCCTCCACTTT
CASLGDNSPLHF
>NA|NA|TRBJ1-3|14|TRBV6-5
TGTGCCAGCAGTTTAGGAAGCTCTGGAAACACCATATATTTT
CASSLGSSGNTIYF
>NA|NA|TRBJ1-1|11|TRBV20-1
TGCAGTGCTAGGATCAACACTGAAGCTTTCTTT
CSARINTEAFF
>TRBD1|NA|TRBJ1-2|13|TRBV23-1
TGCGCCAGCAGTCAGGAAGCAGGGGGTGGCTACACCTTC
CASSQEAGGGYTF
>NA|NA|TRBJ2-1|16|TRBV7-3
TGTGCCAGCAGCTCAAATGGGGGCGGATCCTACAATGAGCAGTTCTTC
CASSSNGGGSYNEQFF